This T cell receptor beta chain was identified during a study of CD4 T cells in relation to SARS-CoV-2 and coronaviruses. Notes on the study in general: Culture-expanded clones reflect memory recall rather than primary priming during culture. Crossreactivity was assessed only for spike protein, not other viral proteins.

Uncultured naive and memory CD4+ T cells supplied DNA for deep TCR-beta sequencing. Assay used: immunoSEQ multiplex PCR; TCRdb lists only in-frame clones, some missing. This table holds approximately 70,000 clones, approximately 95% found once. About this clone: Its specificity is not known.

The germline V gene has CDR1 LNHDA and CDR2 SQIVND (reference sequence). The junction had 10 bases not matched to a gene; V was cut back by 9 bases and J by 0 bases. The CDR3 loop spans 15 amino acids. CD4+ T cells from unexposed donors were obtained before the COVID-19 pandemic (2011-2018). Naive and memory CD4+ T cells came from enriched cryopreserved PBMCs. The sample taken for sequencing was naive CD4+ T cells from PBMCs. Subset meaning: naive CD4+ T cells isolated by negative enrichment. The TCR sequence derives from a human donor in good health. The gene calls are TRBV19 and TRBJ2-5; 7 bases align to TRBD1. CDR3 nucleotides: TGTGCCAGCAGGGACAGTCGAGGGAACCAAGAGACCCAGTACTTC. It is translated as CASRDSRGNQETQYF.